There are many counts of the clone carrying this TCR beta chain. The target antigen is unknown. The CDR3 contains 18 residues. V lost 2 bases to trimming and J lost 3 bases; unmatched junction nucleotides: 12. CDR1 SGHKS and CDR2 YYEKEE come from the germline V gene (reference sequence). The source of the sample is a study of T cells in Graves' hyperthyroidism and ophthalmopathy. Regarding the study as a whole: Ophthalmopathy and stable hyperthyroidism were told apart by a 13 V-J model. Appearing also in blood were most of the thyroid clonotypes expanded above 0.001.

Patients aged 18 to 65 had newly diagnosed hyperthyroidism of under 2 months' duration. RNA transcripts provided the source from which TCR beta CDR3 regions were amplified. First-round RT-PCR of the TCR CDR3 relied on the HTBI primer set. TCRdb used MiXCR to reprocess the multiplex PCR reads, holding one entry per CDR3 protein. Among some 350,000 distinct CDR3 sequences listed, around 14% were seen once. The genes are TRBV5-5 and TRBJ2-7, with 12 bases lining up with TRBD2. The TCR comes from a woman under 30 with Graves' hyperthyroidism that later progressed to Graves' ophthalmopathy. The material sequenced was blood. The CDR3 DNA follows: TGTGCCAGCAGCTTTGCCAGCGGACTAGCGGGAAACGGCTACGAGCAGTACTTC. Amino acid sequence: CASSFASGLAGNGYEQYF. The whole variable domain, filled in from reference TRBV5-5 and TRBJ2-7, reads DAGVTQSPTHLIKTRGQQVTLRCSPISGHKSVSWYQQVLGQGPQFIFQYYEKEERGRGNFPDRFSARQFPNYSSELNVNALLLGDSALYLCASSFASGLAGNGYEQYFGPGTRLTVT.